This T cell receptor beta chain was identified during a study of blood T cell repertoires in COVID-19 (dated by TCRdb to 2018 to 2021). With respect to the entire study: Samples from collaborators originated in the United States, Italy and Spain and spanned both the acute and convalescent phases of COVID-19. The material from the prospective study consisted of cDNA or gDNA derived from T cells, B-cell-depleted T cells, or PBMCs. The dataset comprised deeply sampled blood TCRbeta repertoires from subjects exposed to, actively infected with, or recovered from COVID-19. The repertoires were made available in a free public database intended to serve as a resource for research on the immune response to SARS-CoV-2. Samples were obtained from the ongoing ImmuneRACE study (first 160 participants) and from about 1,300 subjects provided by 6 global collaborators. The sample metadata nearly always contained a de-identified subject ID, COVID-19 status, age in years and sex. Where available, HLA class I and class II types were taken from metadata supplied by the sample provider and were not determined by assay-based typing. Study-wide conclusions, independent of this receptor: The amount of clinical and demographic metadata varied by source and participant and was provided uncurated.

Points on this clone: Its specific antigen is unknown. One base away there is no much larger clone; base qualities are not given.

TCRbeta CDR3 regions were amplified from genomic DNA using the immunoSEQ Assay, a bias-controlled multiplex PCR. The paper's processing steps were these. Within the assay, amplification of reference gene primers was used to estimate how many nucleated cells each sample contained. To quantify the absolute abundance of each unique TCRbeta CDR3 rearrangement, sequence reads were collapsed and filtered. For each sample, productive Simpson clonality was calculated as the square root of Simpson's diversity index over productive rearrangements. What TCRdb holds here is the immuneACCESS table cut down to in-frame rearrangements. Part of the clones is not present; checked against another copy, under half of the missing clones reflect an unresolved V gene, and the others are unexplained. The D gene and trimming were derived from the DNA, and the V and J assignments and clone size from that table. Within this sample are 95,000 to 120,000 clones, with around 84% of them counted one time only. Approximately 8.1% of the sample rests with the top ten.

Whole blood was collected in K2EDTA tubes by collaborating institutions according to the institutions' own protocols. For TCRbeta analysis, collaborators shipped samples in one of three forms: frozen whole blood, isolated PBMCs, or DNA extracted from either of those sample types. The TCR sequence derives from a woman in her thirties or forties with acute or convalescent COVID-19. The sequenced sample was peripheral blood.

CDR3 protein: CASSDPSLQGSYEQYF. The nucleotides read TGTGCCAGCAGTGATCCCTCTTTACAGGGGTCCTACGAGCAGTACTTC. The receptor chain draws on TRBV6-1 and TRBJ2-7; TRBD1 matches 7 bases in the middle. The CDR3 runs 16 amino acids, cysteine and phenylalanine included. The CDR3 DNA has 48 bases and is translated from base 1. The germline V gene gives CDR1 as MNHNS and CDR2 as SASEGT. Trimming takes 3 bases off V and 1 base off J; junction bases not matched to a gene: 9.